This TCR beta chain was recorded in a study of cytomegalovirus exposure and HLA in healthy donors. Study-level points and caveats: It was reportedly the case that the classifier diagnosed cytomegalovirus status with high specificity and sensitivity. In an earlier analysis, productive rearrangement rates for most beta V segments clustered near 87% or 30%. On later analysis, the bulk of CMV-associated TCR beta chains appeared to be HLA-restricted.

About this clone: Its antigen is still unknown.

The CDR3 extends over 14 amino acids. Germline V gene sequence: CDR1 LNHNV, CDR2 YYDKDF (reference sequence). The V and J ends lost 3 bases and 4 bases, in that order; junction bases with no gene match: 2. Primers for the PCR totalled 60 Vbeta and 13 Jbeta. Sequencing used immunoSEQ multiplex PCR; TCRdb keeps in-frame clones, though not all of them. The sample includes about 120,000 clones, approximately 80% seen only once; the top ten take less than 3%. The chain links TRBV15 to TRBJ2-5; TRBD1 matches at 10 bases. The source material was PBMCs. The source of this sequence is a middle-aged woman in good health and CMV-seropositive. This CDR3 reads CATSRTGGRETQYF. CDR3 bases: TGTGCCACCAGCAGGACAGGGGGCCGAGAGACCCAGTACTTC.